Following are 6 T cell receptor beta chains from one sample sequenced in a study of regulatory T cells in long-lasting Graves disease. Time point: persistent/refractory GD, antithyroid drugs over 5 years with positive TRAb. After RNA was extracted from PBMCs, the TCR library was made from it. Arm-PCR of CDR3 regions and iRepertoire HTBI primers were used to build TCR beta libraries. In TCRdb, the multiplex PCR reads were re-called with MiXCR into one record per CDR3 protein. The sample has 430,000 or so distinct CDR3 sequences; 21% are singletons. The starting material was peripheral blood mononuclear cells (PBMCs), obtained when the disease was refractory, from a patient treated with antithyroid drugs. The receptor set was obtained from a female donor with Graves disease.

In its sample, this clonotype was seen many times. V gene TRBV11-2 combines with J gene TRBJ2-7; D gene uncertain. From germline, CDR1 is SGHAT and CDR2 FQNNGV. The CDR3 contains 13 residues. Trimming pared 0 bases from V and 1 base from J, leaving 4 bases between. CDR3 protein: CASSLDPSYEQYF. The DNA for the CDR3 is TGTGCCAGCAGCTTAGATCCGTCCTACGAGCAGTACTTC.

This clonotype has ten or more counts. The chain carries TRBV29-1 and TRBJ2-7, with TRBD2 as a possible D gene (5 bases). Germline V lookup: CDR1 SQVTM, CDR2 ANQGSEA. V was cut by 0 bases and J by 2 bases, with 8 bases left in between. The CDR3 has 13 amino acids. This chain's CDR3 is CSVEDPGTYEQYF. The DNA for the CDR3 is TGCAGCGTTGAAGACCCCGGGACCTACGAGCAGTACTTC.

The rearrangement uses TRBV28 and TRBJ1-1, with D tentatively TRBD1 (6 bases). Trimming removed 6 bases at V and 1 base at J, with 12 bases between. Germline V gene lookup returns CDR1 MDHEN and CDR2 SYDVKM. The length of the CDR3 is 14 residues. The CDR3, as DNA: TGTGCCAGCAGACCAGGGGACACGAACACTGAAGCTTTCTTT. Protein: CASRPGDTNTEAFF.

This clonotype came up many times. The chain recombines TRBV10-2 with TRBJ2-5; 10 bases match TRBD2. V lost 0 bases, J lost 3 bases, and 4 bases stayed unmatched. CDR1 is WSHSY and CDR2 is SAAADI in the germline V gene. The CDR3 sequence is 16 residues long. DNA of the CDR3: TGCGCCAGCAGTGAGTCGGGACTAGCGAACGAAGAGACCCAGTACTTC. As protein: CASSESGLANEETQYF.

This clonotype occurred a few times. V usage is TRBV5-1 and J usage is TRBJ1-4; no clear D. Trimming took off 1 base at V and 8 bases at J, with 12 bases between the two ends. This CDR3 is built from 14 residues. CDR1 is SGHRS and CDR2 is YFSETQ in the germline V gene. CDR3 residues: CASSLQGIEEKLFF. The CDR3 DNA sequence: TGCGCCAGCAGCTTGCAAGGTATAGAGGAAAAACTGTTTTTT.

CDR3 in amino acids: CATRTGSTLAKNIQYF. The CDR3 DNA follows: TGTGCCACCAGGACAGGATCCACGCTAGCCAAAAACATTCAGTACTTC. The rearrangement links TRBV15 to TRBJ2-4; TRBD1 might be the D (6 bases). Trimming took off 6 bases at V and 0 bases at J, with 15 bases between the two ends. This CDR3 spans 16 amino acids. In germline, CDR1 is LNHNV, CDR2 YYDKDF (reference sequence).